The following is a T cell receptor (beta chain) sequence with its context. The DNA is omitted, as the CDR3 cannot be located on it reliably, and the CDR3 follows TCRdb's listing. This sample was included in a study of blood T cell repertoires in COVID-19. The repertoire was sequenced with immunoSEQ multiplex PCR; TCRdb's copy has only in-frame clones and lacks some. Of 150,000 to 200,000 clones listed, approximately 80% are singletons. Germline CDR1 is MNHEY and CDR2 is SVGEGT. The length of the CDR3 is 13 amino acids, counting both ends. The V call is TRBV6-2 or TRBV6-3, the J call TRBJ1-2. The receptor's source is a man between 45 and 60 years old who had recovered from COVID-19. Material for sequencing was PBMCs or T cells enriched from blood (not recorded which). The CDR3 spells CASSSSGRGGYTF.